This TCR beta chain is from a study of PD-1 blockade in classical Hodgkin lymphoma. Overall study results and limits: CD4+ TCR diversity rose significantly by C4D1, and CD8+ TCR diversity did not.

Indicated time point: cycle 4 day 1 (C4D1), after more than five weeks of nivolumab. All the patients suffered relapse after autologous stem cell transplantation, and brentuximab vedotin exposure differed. Thawed PBMCs were the source of CD4+ T cells, purified by magnetic negative selection. This CDR3 is built from 18 residues. V dropped 0 bases and J dropped 3; count of bases not matched to a gene: 6. Germline V gene sequence: CDR1 MNHEY, CDR2 SMNVEV (reference sequence). In regard to this clone: The antigen remains unidentified.

Sequencing was performed with immunoSEQ multiplex PCR; in TCRdb, only in-frame clones are kept and a portion is missing. The table has under 35,000 clones, approximately 85% seen once. The chain recombines TRBV27 with TRBJ2-7; 15 bases align to TRBD2. Source: CD4+ T cells from blood, taken before the fourth cycle of nivolumab. The TCR originated in a human donor with classical Hodgkin lymphoma. The CDR3 loop reads CASSLSGLAGGPVYEQYF. CDR3 nucleotide sequence: TGTGCCAGCAGTTTATCGGGACTAGCGGGAGGTCCCGTCTACGAGCAGTACTTC.